These 14 T cell receptor beta chains share one sample of origin, sequenced in a study of T cell changes during pregnancy in multiple sclerosis. The data were produced by immunoSEQ multiplex PCR, yet TCRdb's version contains in-frame clones alone and is incomplete. This table has roughly 57,000 clones, roughly 90% appearing once. Sample: CD4+ T cells from peripheral blood mononuclear cells, taken after pregnancy. The origin of the receptors is a female donor with multiple sclerosis, enrolled in a pregnancy study.

The gene calls are TRBV19 and TRBJ2-3; 8 bases are shared with TRBD2. CDR3 length: 15 amino acids. The germline V gene encodes CDR1 LNHDA and CDR2 SQIVND (reference sequence). J lost 1 base, V lost 3 bases, and 3 bases had no gene match. DNA for the CDR3: TGTGCCAGTAGTATTGCGGGGGGCCGCACAGATACGCAGTATTTT. The encoded protein is CASSIAGGRTDTQYF. The full variable domain, rest sourced from reference TRBV19 and TRBJ2-3, is DGGITQSPKYLFRKEGQNVTLSCEQNLNHDAMYWYRQDPGQGLRLIYYSQIVNDFQKGDIAEGYSVSREKKESFPLTVTSAQKNPTAFYLCASSIAGGRTDTQYFGPGTRLTVL.

This chain joins TRBV7-9 and TRBJ1-4, with D possibly matching TRBD1 (5 bases). V dropped 3 bases and J dropped 4 bases, with 9 bases sitting between them. This CDR3 comprises 14 residues. Germline loops: CDR1 SEHNR, CDR2 FQNEAQ (reference sequence). The CDR3 reads CASSFMQGNEKLFF. The CDR3 bases are TGTGCCAGCAGCTTTATGCAGGGTAATGAAAAACTGTTTTTT.

The chain has TRBV7-2 and TRBJ2-5; 10 nucleotides align to TRBD1. This CDR3 contains 16 residues. Germline trimming cut 2 bases from V and 7 bases from J; bases unmatched to any gene: 10. Germline CDR1 SGHTA, CDR2 FQGNSA. The CDR3 nucleotides read TGTGCCAGCAGCTTAAGTGGGGGACAGGGGATGCGGACCCAGTACTTC. It is translated as CASSLSGGQGMRTQYF.

The J gene is TRBJ2-7, the V gene TRBV6-5, with 10 bases lining up with TRBD2. The CDR3 contains 15 residues. With 5 bases clipped from V and 6 bases from J, the junction kept 10 bases outside the gene matches. From germline, CDR1 is MNHEY and CDR2 SVGAGI. This CDR3 reads CASSTGTSAVSEQYF. The CDR3 nucleotides are TGTGCCAGCAGTACAGGGACTAGCGCGGTATCCGAGCAGTACTTC.

This clone was observed a few times. This rearrangement joins TRBV6-5 to TRBJ2-7; D gene ambiguous. There are 14 residues in the CDR3. V was trimmed by 6 bases and J by 7 bases, leaving 19 bases between them. Germline assignment: CDR1 MNHEY and CDR2 SVGAGI. The CDR3 region is CASSVRRRGWEQYF. CDR3 nucleotide sequence: TGTGCCAGCAGCGTGAGGCGTCGTGGCTGGGAGCAGTACTTC.

The chain uses TRBV9 and TRBJ2-2; perhaps TRBD1 as D (5 bases). Trimming took 3 bases from V and 5 from J, leaving 8 bases between them. From germline, CDR1 is SGDLS and CDR2 YYNGEE. The CDR3 has 13 residues. In DNA, the CDR3 is TGTGCCAGCAGCGACAGGCCAACCGGGGAGCTGTTTTTT. Protein: CASSDRPTGELFF.

The chain carries TRBV27 and TRBJ2-7; weak D call: TRBD2 (5 bases). This CDR3 contains 13 residues. From germline, CDR1 is MNHEY and CDR2 SMNVEV (reference sequence). The V gene lost 6 bases and the J gene lost 2 bases, with 11 bases spanning the gap. The CDR3 DNA reads TGTGCCAGCAGACGAGGGCAGACCTACGAGCAGTACTTC. Translated: CASRRGQTYEQYF.

The rearrangement links TRBV30 to TRBJ2-1; tentative D call: TRBD1 (6 bases). Between the trimmed V and J ends, which lost 0 bases and 9 bases, there was a span of 21 bases. There are 16 residues in the CDR3. CDR1 and CDR2 (germline): GTSNPN, SVGIG (reference sequence). In DNA form, the CDR3 reads TGTGCCTGGAGTGTAATCGGCGAGGGGGTCCGGGTTGAGCAGTTCTTC. Translated, it gives CAWSVIGEGVRVEQFF. Variable domain in full (rest from reference TRBV30 and TRBJ2-1): SQTIHQWPATLVQPVGSPLSLECTVEGTSNPNLYWYRQAAGRGLQLLFYSVGIGQISSEVPQNLSASRPQDRQFILSSKKLLLSDSGFYLCAWSVIGEGVRVEQFFGPGTRLTVL.

The V gene is TRBV5-4, the J gene TRBJ2-7; a weak D match, TRBD1 (5 bases). Germline V gene sequence: CDR1 SGHNT, CDR2 YYREEE (reference sequence). This CDR3 has 17 residues. Between the trimmed V and J ends, which lost 4 bases and 5 bases, there was a span of 25 bases. Here the CDR3 DNA reads TGTGCCAGCAGCCCTGGTTTCAGGGATCGGCTATCGGACGAGCAGTACTTC. Translating gives CASSPGFRDRLSDEQYF.

This chain joins TRBV2 and TRBJ2-1, with 8 bases aligning to TRBD2. The ends lost 6 bases at V and 5 bases at J; junction bases unmatched: 12. CDR1 is SNHLY, CDR2 FYNNEI, per germline. This CDR3 spans 16 amino acids. In nucleotides, the CDR3 is TGTGCCAGCAGGCCGCCCTACCCGGGAGGGGACAATGAGCAGTTCTTC. This gives the protein CASRPPYPGGDNEQFF.

The chain employs TRBV19 and TRBJ2-5; weak D call: TRBD1 (7 bases). Trimming shortened V by 5 bases and J by 4 bases, and 20 bases separated the two germline ends. The CDR3 length is 16 residues. Germline CDR1 is LNHDA and CDR2 is SQIVND (reference sequence). CDR3 nucleotide sequence: TGTGCCAGTAGTCCCGGACAGGCCCCCGGGGGAGAGACCCAGTACTTC. This encodes CASSPGQAPGGETQYF.

CDR3 region: CASSATEGSSYNEQFF. The CDR3 nucleotides are TGTGCCAGCAGCGCGACGGAGGGCAGCTCCTACAATGAGCAGTTCTTC. The V gene is TRBV9, the J gene TRBJ2-1, with D possibly being TRBD2 (6 bases). This CDR3 comprises 16 residues. V was trimmed by 3 bases and J by 0 bases, leaving 13 bases between them. CDR1 and CDR2 (germline): SGDLS, YYNGEE.

The gene calls are TRBV6-1 and TRBJ2-3, with 16 bases matching TRBD2. With 4 bases clipped from V and 2 bases from J, the junction kept 6 bases outside the gene matches. Germline CDR1 and CDR2: MNHNS and SASEGT. The CDR3 is 18 residues long. The CDR3: CASSVGLAGGRVTDTQYF. CDR3 bases: TGTGCCAGCAGTGTGGGACTAGCGGGGGGGCGGGTCACAGATACGCAGTATTTT.

The chain combines TRBV6-1 with TRBJ1-1; 7 nucleotides line up with TRBD1. The germline V gene has CDR1 MNHNS and CDR2 SASEGT. Trimming took 3 bases from V and 1 from J; bases not matched to a gene: 2. The CDR3 is 14 residues long. The CDR3 DNA follows: TGTGCCAGCAGTGAGGGACAGAGGAACACTGAAGCTTTCTTT. Its translation: CASSEGQRNTEAFF.